Each of the 3 T cell receptor beta chains below was sequenced from the same sample in a study of response to subunit inactivated influenza vaccine. TCRdb analysed the RT-PCR reads with MiXCR anew, one entry per CDR3 protein. The table records 630,000 or so distinct CDR3 sequences, 15% to 18% of them present only once. The specimen comprised PBMCs from blood, sampled 12 days after vaccination. The receptors shown here come from a man aged 50-60 years who received an inactivated influenza vaccine.

V is TRBV20-1 and J is TRBJ1-2; tentatively, D is TRBD1 (6 bases). This CDR3 comprises 12 residues. CDR1 and CDR2 from the germline V gene are DFQATT and SNEGSKA (reference sequence). V shed 5 bases and J shed 4 bases, with 11 bases lying between them. For the CDR3, the DNA is TGCAGTGCTGACAGGTCTTTCTATGGCTACACCTTC. Protein: CSADRSFYGYTF.

Ten or more counts support this clonotype. V usage is TRBV11-2 and J usage is TRBJ2-1; D is unclear. The germline V and J ends were trimmed by 3 bases and 4 bases, with 13 bases remaining between them. CDR1 SGHAT and CDR2 FQNNGV come from the germline V gene. The CDR3 covers 15 residues. DNA of the CDR3: TGTGCCAGCAGCTTTCTGGGGTTCTCTTACAATGAGCAGTTCTTC. It encodes CASSFLGFSYNEQFF.

The chain has TRBV7-9 and TRBJ2-7; 8 nucleotides line up with TRBD1. With 5 bases clipped from V and 5 bases from J, the junction kept 11 bases outside the gene matches. The CDR3 is made up of 15 amino acids. Germline loops: CDR1 SEHNR, CDR2 FQNEAQ (reference sequence). The CDR3: CASSALGQGNNEQYF. The DNA of the CDR3 is TGTGCCAGCAGCGCCCTAGGACAGGGAAACAACGAGCAGTACTTC.